These T cell receptor beta chains were read from a single sample in a study of T-cell reconstitution after alpha-beta-depleted transplantation in children. TCRdb re-analysed the PCR reads in MiXCR, keeping a single row per CDR3 protein. The data contain more than 450,000 distinct CDR3 sequences, about a sixth of them singletons. Sequences were derived from PBMCs from the stem cell graft donor, sampled from the stem cell graft. These receptors were obtained from a human donor who donated a stem cell graft to a child with acute lymphoblastic leukemia. CDR3s include the opening cysteine and the closing phenylalanine or tryptophan. A D gene is named only where the DNA matches it firmly. Size is omitted from some rows. Given values are once, few, many or a class for expanded clones.

J gene: TRBJ2-1; V gene: TRBV29-1; D gene: NA; clone size: NA; CDR3 protein: CSAPGRTFYNEQFF; CDR3 DNA: TGCAGCGCCCCGGGCCGGACCTTCTACAATGAGCAGTTCTTC
J gene: TRBJ1-3; V gene: TRBV12-3/TRBV12-4; D gene: NA; clone size: few; CDR3 protein: CASASPLSGNTIYF; CDR3 DNA: TGTGCCAGCGCGAGCCCTTTATCTGGAAACACCATATATTTT
J gene: TRBJ1-1; V gene: TRBV6-2/TRBV6-3; D gene: NA; clone size: few; CDR3 protein: CASRGDASNTEAFF; CDR3 DNA: TGTGCCAGCAGGGGGGACGCCAGTAACACTGAAGCTTTCTTT
J gene: TRBJ2-4; V gene: TRBV11-2; D gene: NA; clone size: NA; CDR3 protein: CASSLEGTWGNIQYF; CDR3 DNA: TGTGCCAGCAGCTTAGAAGGGACCTGGGGAAACATTCAGTACTTC
J gene: TRBJ2-3; V gene: TRBV5-1; D gene: NA; clone size: NA; CDR3 protein: CASSLVGDSLGDTQYF; CDR3 DNA: TGCGCCAGCAGCTTGGTAGGGGACTCACTTGGAGATACGCAGTATTTT
J gene: TRBJ1-1; V gene: TRBV5-1; D gene: NA; clone size: NA; CDR3 protein: CASSSAGEGTEAFF; CDR3 DNA: TGCGCCAGCAGCTCGGCAGGGGAGGGCACTGAAGCTTTCTTT
J gene: TRBJ1-1; V gene: TRBV20-1; D gene: NA; clone size: NA; CDR3 protein: CSAREGRNTEAFF; CDR3 DNA: TGCAGTGCTAGAGAGGGCAGGAACACTGAAGCTTTCTTT
J gene: TRBJ1-4; V gene: TRBV29-1; D gene: NA; clone size: NA; CDR3 protein: CSVVARESTNEKLFF; CDR3 DNA: TGCAGCGTTGTGGCCCGGGAGTCAACTAATGAAAAACTGTTTTTT
J gene: TRBJ2-7; V gene: TRBV21-1; D gene: NA; clone size: few; CDR3 protein: CASSTRNTGRWTSGSFYEQYF; CDR3 DNA: TGTGCCAGCAGCACACGTAATACAGGGCGGTGGACTAGCGGGAGTTTTTACGAGCAGTACTTC
J gene: TRBJ2-2; V gene: TRBV12-3/TRBV12-4; D gene: NA; clone size: NA; CDR3 protein: CASSWEAGELFF; CDR3 DNA: TGTGCCAGCAGTTGGGAGGCCGGGGAGCTGTTTTTT
J gene: TRBJ2-7; V gene: TRBV18; D gene: NA; clone size: few; CDR3 protein: CASSPPVQSYEQYF; CDR3 DNA: TGTGCCAGCTCACCACCGGTTCAGTCCTACGAGCAGTACTTC
J gene: TRBJ2-3; V gene: TRBV7-3; D gene: NA; clone size: NA; CDR3 protein: CASSLRVLGDTDTQYF; CDR3 DNA: TGTGCCAGCAGCTTAAGGGTTCTAGGGGATACAGATACGCAGTATTTT
J gene: TRBJ2-3; V gene: TRBV7-9; D gene: NA; clone size: few; CDR3 protein: CASSSIGTISTDTQYF; CDR3 DNA: TGTGCCAGCAGCTCAATTGGGACGATCAGCACAGATACGCAGTATTTT
J gene: TRBJ1-5; V gene: TRBV25-1; D gene: NA; clone size: NA; CDR3 protein: CASGRSGSNQPQHF; CDR3 DNA: TGTGCCAGCGGTCGGTCGGGAAGCAATCAGCCCCAGCATTTT
J gene: TRBJ2-2; V gene: TRBV4-1; D gene: NA; clone size: many; CDR3 protein: CASLEGGELFF; CDR3 DNA: TGCGCCAGCCTGGAAGGAGGGGAGCTGTTTTTT
J gene: TRBJ2-7; V gene: TRBV29-1; D gene: TRBD1; clone size: NA; CDR3 protein: CSVRQGTSYEQYF; CDR3 DNA: TGCAGCGTGAGACAGGGGACGTCCTACGAGCAGTACTTC
J gene: TRBJ2-5; V gene: TRBV6-1; D gene: NA; clone size: NA; CDR3 protein: CASWNRRPSGTQYF; CDR3 DNA: TGTGCCAGCTGGAACCGGAGGCCGTCTGGGACCCAGTACTTC